The following is a T cell receptor beta chain sequence with its context. V lost 0 bases and J lost 3, with 27 bases in between. CDR1 and CDR2 (germline): LGHDT, YNNKEL (reference sequence). This CDR3 region has 21 residues. Per the original data handling: Cell counts per sample came from amplifying reference gene primers. The protocol was immunoSEQ multiplex PCR, while the TCRdb copy is restricted to in-frame clones and leaves out a portion. That table supplies the V and J calls and clone size; D and trimming were determined from the DNA. The sample carries under 300,000 clones, 88% recorded once. The data were taken from a study of blood T cell repertoires in COVID-19. Across the study: Samples came from the United States, Italy and Spain, spanning acute and convalescent COVID-19. In each case, the material was cDNA or gDNA derived from T cells, B-cell-depleted T cells, or PBMCs.

The clonotype was recovered from a woman aged 25-40 years with acute or convalescent COVID-19. Input material: peripheral blood. This sequence joins TRBV3-1 (or the pseudogene TRBV3-2) and TRBJ2-4, with a possible D match to TRBD2 (6 bases). This CDR3 is CASSQEEEGRLIILVKNIQYF. CDR3 DNA: TGTGCCAGCAGCCAAGAAGAAGAAGGGAGGCTTATTATTCTAGTCAAAAACATTCAGTACTTC.